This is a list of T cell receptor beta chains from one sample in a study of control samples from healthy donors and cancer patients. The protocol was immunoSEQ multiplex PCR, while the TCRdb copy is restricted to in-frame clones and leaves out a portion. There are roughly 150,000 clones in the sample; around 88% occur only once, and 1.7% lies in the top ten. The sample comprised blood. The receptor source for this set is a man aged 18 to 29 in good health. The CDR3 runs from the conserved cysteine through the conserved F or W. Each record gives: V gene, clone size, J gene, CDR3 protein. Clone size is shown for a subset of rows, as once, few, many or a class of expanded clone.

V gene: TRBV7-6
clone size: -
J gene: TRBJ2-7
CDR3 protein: CASSSPGLPSGYF

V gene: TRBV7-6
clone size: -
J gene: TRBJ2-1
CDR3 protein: CASSLGTPQLVPGSSYNEQFF

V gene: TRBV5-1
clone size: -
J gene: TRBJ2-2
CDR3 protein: CARSLAGGGRTGELFF

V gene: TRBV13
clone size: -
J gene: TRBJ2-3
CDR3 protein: CASSLEFDSTQYF

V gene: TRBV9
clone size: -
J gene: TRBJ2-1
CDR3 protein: CASSGTVNEQFF

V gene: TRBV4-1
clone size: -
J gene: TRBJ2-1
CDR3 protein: CASSKGVGADYNEQFF

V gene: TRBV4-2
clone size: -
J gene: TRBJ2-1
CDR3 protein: CASSQSGNEQFF

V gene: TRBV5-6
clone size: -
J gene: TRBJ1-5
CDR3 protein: CASSLWGAQPQHF

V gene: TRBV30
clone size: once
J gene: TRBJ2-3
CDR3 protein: CAWSTIDAGGITDTQYF

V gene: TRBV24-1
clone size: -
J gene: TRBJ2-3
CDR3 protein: CATSSDMPRNTQYF

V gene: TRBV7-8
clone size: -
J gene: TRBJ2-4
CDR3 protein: CASSQSAAGAKNIQYF

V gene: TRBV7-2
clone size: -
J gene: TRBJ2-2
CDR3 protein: CASSLVASGGAGGELFF

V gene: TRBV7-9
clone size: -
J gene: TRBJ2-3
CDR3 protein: CAADQGLKFTSDTQYF

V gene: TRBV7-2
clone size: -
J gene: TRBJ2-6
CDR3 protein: CASSFGGLDSGANVLTF

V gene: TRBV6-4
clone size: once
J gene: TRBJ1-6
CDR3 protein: CASSDSRMGSNSPLHF

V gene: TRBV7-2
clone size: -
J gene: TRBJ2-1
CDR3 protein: CASSLLPSGVSYNEQFF

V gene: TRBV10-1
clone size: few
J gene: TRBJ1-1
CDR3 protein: CASRPEAFF

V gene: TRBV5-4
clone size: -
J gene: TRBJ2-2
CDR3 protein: CASSDRTYTGELFF

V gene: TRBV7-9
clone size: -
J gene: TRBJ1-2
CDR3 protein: CASSSIGGPGGYTF

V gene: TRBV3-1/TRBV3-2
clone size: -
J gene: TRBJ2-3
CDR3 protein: CASSQDRSGMGTDTQYF

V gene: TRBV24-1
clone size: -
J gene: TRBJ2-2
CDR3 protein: CATSDFGSGAGELFF

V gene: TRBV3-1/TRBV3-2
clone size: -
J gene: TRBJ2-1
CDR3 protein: CASSQDQGAYNEQFF

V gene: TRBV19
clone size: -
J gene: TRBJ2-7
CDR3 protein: CASSTGQGYEQYF

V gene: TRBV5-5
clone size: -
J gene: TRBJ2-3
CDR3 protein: CASSLVVAGATDTQYF

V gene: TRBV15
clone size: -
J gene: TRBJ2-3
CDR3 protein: CATSSTTDEGDTQYF

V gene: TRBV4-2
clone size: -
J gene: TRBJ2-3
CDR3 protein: CASSQVTSTDTQYF

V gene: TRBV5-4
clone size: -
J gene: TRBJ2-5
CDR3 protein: CASSSRTRETQYF

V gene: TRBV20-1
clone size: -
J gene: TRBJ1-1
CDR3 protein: CSARVETEAFF

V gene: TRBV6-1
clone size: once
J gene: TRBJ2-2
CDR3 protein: CASSEWSQGGTGELFF

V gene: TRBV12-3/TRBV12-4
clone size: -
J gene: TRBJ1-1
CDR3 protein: CASSPRDSLEAFF

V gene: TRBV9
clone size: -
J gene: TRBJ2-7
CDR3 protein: CASSGGLGHYEQYF

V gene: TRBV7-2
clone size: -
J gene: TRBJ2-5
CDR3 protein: CASSSGTGGETQYF

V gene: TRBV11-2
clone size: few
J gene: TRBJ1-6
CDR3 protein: CASSLRLPRDSPLHF

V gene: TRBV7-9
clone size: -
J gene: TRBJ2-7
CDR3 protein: CASSFTGSLGEQYF

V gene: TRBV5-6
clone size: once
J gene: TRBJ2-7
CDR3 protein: CASSPHGGNTYEQYF

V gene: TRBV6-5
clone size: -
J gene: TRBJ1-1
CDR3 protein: CASSYSTQGRTEAFF

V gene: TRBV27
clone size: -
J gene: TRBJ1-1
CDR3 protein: CASSLSTGENTEAFF

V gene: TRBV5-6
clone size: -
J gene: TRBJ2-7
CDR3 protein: CASRLGQGSYEQYF

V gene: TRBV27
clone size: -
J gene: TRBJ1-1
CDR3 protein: CASSLKARYTEAFF

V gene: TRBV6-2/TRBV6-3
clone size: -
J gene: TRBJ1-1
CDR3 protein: CASSYSRASEAFF

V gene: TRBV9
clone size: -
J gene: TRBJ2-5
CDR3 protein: CASSPRLKGTQETQYF

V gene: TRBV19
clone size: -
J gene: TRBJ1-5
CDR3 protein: CASSTPGTPQHF

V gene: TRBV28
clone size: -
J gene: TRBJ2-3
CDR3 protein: CASKWTGDSDTQYF

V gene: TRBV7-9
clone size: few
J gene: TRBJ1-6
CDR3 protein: CASSLQPGHFHF

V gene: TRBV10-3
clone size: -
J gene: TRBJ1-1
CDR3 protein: CAISEMGRMNTEAFF

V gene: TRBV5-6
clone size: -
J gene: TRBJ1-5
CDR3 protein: CASSPHGTGLVQPQHF

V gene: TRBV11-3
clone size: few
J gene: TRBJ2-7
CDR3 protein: CASSLPPYEQYF

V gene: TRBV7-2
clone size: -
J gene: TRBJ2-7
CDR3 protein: CASSLGSAGVYEQYF

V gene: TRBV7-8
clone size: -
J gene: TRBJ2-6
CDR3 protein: CASSLTTVEANVLTF

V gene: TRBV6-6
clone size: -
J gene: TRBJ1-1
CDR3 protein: CATRTHTQTEAFF

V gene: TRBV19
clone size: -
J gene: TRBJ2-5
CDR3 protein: CASKDREETQYF

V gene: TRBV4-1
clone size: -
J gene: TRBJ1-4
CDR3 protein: CASSQSPGQGKGEKLFF

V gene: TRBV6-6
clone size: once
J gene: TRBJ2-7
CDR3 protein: CASRSSFGTGSYEQYF

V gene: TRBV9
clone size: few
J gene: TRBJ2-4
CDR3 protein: CASSAGGTGNIQYF

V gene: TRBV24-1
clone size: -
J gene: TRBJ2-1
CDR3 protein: CATSDSGGINEQFF

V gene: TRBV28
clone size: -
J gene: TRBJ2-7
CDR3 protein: CASGTTGQGAYEQYF

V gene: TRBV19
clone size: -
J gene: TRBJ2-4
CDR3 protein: CASSPSSLAGGGHIQYF

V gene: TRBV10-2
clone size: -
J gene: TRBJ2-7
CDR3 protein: CASSEAGGRSYEQYF

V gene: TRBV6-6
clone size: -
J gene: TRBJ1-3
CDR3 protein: CASSFTPGQGGNTIYF